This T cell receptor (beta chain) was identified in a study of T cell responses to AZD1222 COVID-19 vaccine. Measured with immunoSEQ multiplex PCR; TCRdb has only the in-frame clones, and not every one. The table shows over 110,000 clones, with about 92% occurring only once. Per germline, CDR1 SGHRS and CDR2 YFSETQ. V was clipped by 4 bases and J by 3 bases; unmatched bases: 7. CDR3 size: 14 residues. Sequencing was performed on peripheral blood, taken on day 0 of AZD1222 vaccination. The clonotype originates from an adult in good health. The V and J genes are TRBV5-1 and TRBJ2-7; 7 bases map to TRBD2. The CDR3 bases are TGCGCCAGCAGCAAGTGGGGGGGAGACTACGAGCAGTACTTC. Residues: CASSKWGGDYEQYF.